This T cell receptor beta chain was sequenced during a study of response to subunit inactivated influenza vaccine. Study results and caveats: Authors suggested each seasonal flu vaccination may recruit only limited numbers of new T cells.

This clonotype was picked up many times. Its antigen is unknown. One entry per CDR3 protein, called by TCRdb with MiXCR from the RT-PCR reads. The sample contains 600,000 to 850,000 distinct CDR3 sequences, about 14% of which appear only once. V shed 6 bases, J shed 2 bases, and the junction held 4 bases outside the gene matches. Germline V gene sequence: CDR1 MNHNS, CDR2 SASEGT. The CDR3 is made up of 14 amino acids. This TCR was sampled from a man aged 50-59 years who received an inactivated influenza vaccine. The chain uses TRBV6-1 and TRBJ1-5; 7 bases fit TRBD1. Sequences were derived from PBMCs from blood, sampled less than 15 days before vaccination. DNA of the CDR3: TGTGCCAGCAGCACTACAGGGGGCAATCAGCCCCAGCATTTT. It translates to CASSTTGGNQPQHF.